This is a list of T cell receptor beta chains from one sample in a study of identical twins. One entry per CDR3 protein, called by TCRdb with MiXCR from the 5' RACE reads. This repertoire shows some 660,000 distinct CDR3 sequences, around 8.6% found once; its top ten account for approximately 0.89%. The sample also formed part of further work on yellow fever vaccine responses in identical twins.

The sample was PBMCs. The receptors derive from a woman aged 18-29 years in good health. CDR3s leave out the opening cysteine and the closing phenylalanine or tryptophan. The D gene is left open where the match is weak. The size entry is marked missing in some rows and otherwise reads once, few, many or a size class.

>few|TRBV18|NA
ASSTEGPYTGELF
>few|TRBV12-3/TRBV12-4|NA
ASSSYEDGPYEQY
>many|TRBV7-8|TRBD2
ASSLLPGGNYYEQY
>few|TRBV27|NA
ASSLGADITYEQY
>few|TRBV20-1|NA
SASGIWGSYEQY
>NA|TRBV10-1|NA
ASSGVPPSNEQY
>NA|TRBV7-3|NA
ASSFPLSPAEY
>NA|TRBV7-9|TRBD1
ASSLPGQNYEKLF
>many|TRBV24-1|TRBD2
ATSDLRELAGPYNEQF
>many|TRBV20-1|TRBD2
SAPPLAALGAQY
>few|TRBV5-1|NA
ASSPPKGPMLRTDTQY
>few|TRBV6-2/TRBV6-3|TRBD2
ASSYWGGQRGGYNEQF
>few|TRBV6-1|TRBD1
ASSIGQGADSPLH
>NA|TRBV6-5|NA
ASSSITGGTH
>many|TRBV12-3/TRBV12-4|NA
ASSFRRSPNTGELF
>many|TRBV27|NA
ASSFAGGEQY
>many|TRBV24-1|TRBD1
ATSDMTGGFTGELF
>NA|TRBV12-3/TRBV12-4|NA
ASAGGLNLGDTEAF
>few|TRBV4-3|TRBD1
ASSQERQGRSGELF
>NA|TRBV7-9|NA
ASSLGVVSTDTQY
>NA|TRBV7-9|TRBD1
ASSREGTGGYT
>few|TRBV20-1|NA
SASGGPSYNEQF
>NA|TRBV7-9|TRBD2
ASSLGLEGETQY
>few|TRBV15|NA
ATSREVSTDTQY
>NA|TRBV3-1|NA
ASSLRTDASYEQY
>NA|TRBV15|TRBD1
ATSRDLVTGSSGANVLT
>NA|TRBV18|TRBD2
ASSPRGLSGSSHNEQF
>NA|TRBV6-5|TRBD2
ASSYQGLAGPNEQF
>many|TRBV27|NA
ASSLYQATNEKLF
>few|TRBV7-9|NA
ASSWFGSLVGNEQF
>few|TRBV28|TRBD1
ASSPRDRGGTDTQY
>NA|TRBV7-8|TRBD1
ASSPGTGVF
>few|TRBV6-4|NA
ASSDSFRGNEQF
>NA|TRBV3-1|TRBD1
ASSQGGTGSQPQH
>many|TRBV6-6|NA
ASSLLRQETQY
>NA|TRBV12-3/TRBV12-4|NA
ASSPNLGGGNTIY
>few|TRBV20-1|TRBD2
SARDYGGGTYNEQF
>NA|TRBV9|NA
ASSVSGNYGYT
>NA|TRBV29-1|NA
SVARRVNTEAF
>NA|TRBV20-1|TRBD2
SAEEGSGGPQY
>many|TRBV3-1|NA
ASSQTGNDRYNEQF